Below are 18 T cell receptor beta chains sequenced from a single sample in a study of OX40 agonist ivuxolimab in advanced cancers. Only in-frame clones appear in the TCRdb table, and some are missing; sequencing was by immunoSEQ multiplex PCR. The repertoire holds about 64,000 clones, with around 85% as singletons. The sample consisted of CD4+ or CD8+ T cells sorted from blood, taken in a trial of the OX40 agonist ivuxolimab. These receptors were taken from an adult with an advanced solid tumor such as melanoma, head and neck, liver or kidney cancer.

The J gene is TRBJ2-2, the V gene TRBV30, with D uncertain. The CDR3 extends over 15 amino acids. Trimming took 0 bases from V and 4 from J, leaving 12 bases between them. Germline loops: CDR1 GTSNPN, CDR2 SVGIG (reference sequence). CDR3 in amino acids: CAWSVPGPVTGELFF. DNA of the CDR3: TGTGCCTGGAGTGTTCCGGGTCCGGTCACCGGGGAGCTGTTTTTT. Full variable domain (missing parts from reference TRBV30 and TRBJ2-2): SQTIHQWPATLVQPVGSPLSLECTVEGTSNPNLYWYRQAAGRGLQLLFYSVGIGQISSEVPQNLSASRPQDRQFILSSKKLLLSDSGFYLCAWSVPGPVTGELFFGEGSRLTVL.

V gene TRBV30 combines with J gene TRBJ2-1; TRBD1 matches 7 bases. After removal of 0 bases from V and 1 base from J, the junction contained 9 bases not matched to a gene. Germline V gene data show CDR1 as GTSNPN and CDR2 as SVGIG (reference sequence). CDR3 size: 17 residues. This CDR3 reads CAWSVSGTGESYNEQFF. In DNA, the CDR3 is TGTGCCTGGAGTGTATCGGGAACAGGGGAATCCTACAATGAGCAGTTCTTC.

This clone turned up a few times. The chain carries TRBV10-3 and TRBJ1-2; TRBD1 might be the D (5 bases). V dropped 11 bases and J dropped 8 bases, with 18 bases sitting between them. This CDR3 is built from 12 residues. CDR1 ENHRY and CDR2 SYGVKD come from the germline V gene. The CDR3 nucleotides read TGTGCCTCAACGCAGTCGGGGGACGGCTACACCTTC. It codes for CASTQSGDGYTF.

The CDR3 nucleotides read TGTGCCAGTTCACAGGGTGCGGGTGACTATGGCTACACCTTC. The encoded protein is CASSQGAGDYGYTF. This rearrangement joins TRBV19 to TRBJ1-2; the D gene is possibly TRBD1 (6 bases). The CDR3 runs 14 residues. Germline assignment: CDR1 LNHDA and CDR2 SQIVND (reference sequence). V lost 8 bases to trimming and J lost 3 bases, with 16 bases between them.

The chain recombines TRBV27 with TRBJ2-6; 7 positions agree with TRBD1. Looked up from germline, CDR1 is MNHEY and CDR2 is SMNVEV (reference sequence). V was clipped by 7 bases and J by 4 bases; unmatched bases: 7. This CDR3 comprises 15 residues. The CDR3 region has the DNA TGTGCCAGCACCAGGGGGTCTAAGGGGGCCAACGTCCTGACTTTC. Translating gives CASTRGSKGANVLTF.

The chain links TRBV19 to TRBJ2-5; 8 bases map to TRBD1. V lost 7 bases and J lost 5; bases outside the gene matches: 6. Germline values: CDR1 LNHDA, CDR2 SQIVND (reference sequence). The CDR3 sequence is 13 residues long. The CDR3 coding sequence is TGTGCCAGTAAGACAGGGGATCGGGAGACCCAGTACTTC. This codes for CASKTGDRETQYF.

The chain's CDR3 is CSVGETYEQYF. CDR3 DNA: TGCAGCGTTGGCGAGACCTACGAGCAGTACTTC. This rearrangement joins TRBV29-1 to TRBJ2-7; D call uncertain. Between the trimmed V and J ends, which lost 4 bases and 2 bases, there was a span of 6 bases. The CDR3 contains 11 residues. Looked up from germline, CDR1 is SQVTM and CDR2 is ANQGSEA.

The chain links TRBV30 to TRBJ1-5, with D possibly being TRBD1 (6 bases). The germline gives CDR1 GTSNPN, CDR2 SVGIG (reference sequence). V was trimmed by 2 bases and J by 5 bases, leaving 16 bases between them. This CDR3 has 15 residues. Here the CDR3 DNA reads TGTGCCTGGAGTTTGATAGGGAAGGGGGATCAGCCCCAGCATTTT. Translated: CAWSLIGKGDQPQHF.

The J gene is TRBJ2-5, the V gene TRBV10-2; no reliable D call. The CDR3 loop spans 12 amino acids. V lost 0 bases and J lost 3, with 2 bases in between. Germline CDR1 WSHSY, CDR2 SAAADI. CDR3 in amino acids: CASSESEETQYF. CDR3 sequence (DNA): TGCGCCAGCAGTGAGTCCGAAGAGACCCAGTACTTC.

The CDR3 bases are TGTGCCAGCAGTCCCACCTCTAGCGCGGCCTACGAGCAGTACTTC. It encodes CASSPTSSAAYEQYF. The rearrangement uses TRBV4-2 and TRBJ2-7, with D tentatively TRBD2 (6 bases). The V end was cut by 6 bases, the J end by 2 bases, with 17 bases between. The CDR3 extends over 15 amino acids. Germline CDR1 and CDR2: LGHNA and YNFKEQ.

The CDR3 loop reads CASSTGLAVETQYF. DNA of the CDR3: TGTGCCAGCAGCACGGGACTAGCGGTAGAGACCCAGTACTTC. This chain joins TRBV11-3 and TRBJ2-5; the match to TRBD2 covers 11 bases. This CDR3 comprises 14 residues. Germline V gene data show CDR1 as SGHNT and CDR2 as YENEEA. V lost 5 bases and J lost 4; bases outside the gene matches: 3.

The chain couples TRBV6-1 to TRBJ2-5; 10 bases are shared with TRBD2. V gave up 0 bases and J gave up 5 bases; unmatched junction bases: 6. This CDR3 region has 16 residues. Germline CDR1 reads MNHNS; CDR2 reads SASEGT. CDR3 in DNA: TGTGCCAGCAGTGAAGCGCGGTGGACTAGCGGCGAGACCCAGTACTTC. This translates into CASSEARWTSGETQYF.

This chain links TRBV11-2 with TRBJ2-5, with 10 bases aligning to TRBD1. Germline assignment: CDR1 SGHAT and CDR2 FQNNGV. After removal of 0 bases from V and 6 bases from J, the junction contained 4 bases not matched to a gene. The CDR3 runs 15 residues. The CDR3 spells CASSLDRTGGKTQYF. The CDR3 DNA sequence: TGTGCCAGCAGCTTAGACAGGACAGGGGGAAAGACCCAGTACTTC.

V and J are TRBV30 and TRBJ2-5; 12 positions match TRBD2. The CDR3 extends over 17 amino acids. Germline CDR1 is GTSNPN and CDR2 is SVGIG (reference sequence). V lost 2 bases and J lost 1; bases outside the gene matches: 8. The CDR3 sequence is CAWSFEGLAGIQETQYF. The CDR3 nucleotides are TGTGCCTGGAGTTTTGAAGGACTAGCGGGAATCCAAGAGACCCAGTACTTC.

The chain couples TRBV2 to TRBJ1-2; unclear D gene. The CDR3 runs to 14 residues. V was pared by 4 bases and J by 4 bases, with 13 bases between. Per germline, CDR1 SNHLY and CDR2 FYNNEI. The CDR3 DNA reads as TGTGCCAGCAGTGCCCCCGACACCGCCTATGGCTACACCTTC. It specifies CASSAPDTAYGYTF.

Only a few counts were recorded for this clone. The chain carries TRBV6-1 and TRBJ2-7; 7 bases line up with TRBD2. This CDR3 spans 14 amino acids. In germline, CDR1 is MNHNS, CDR2 SASEGT. The CDR3 spells CATILDAGVGEQYF. CDR3 sequence (DNA): TGTGCAACCATCCTAGATGCGGGAGTGGGAGAGCAGTACTTC.

This rearrangement joins TRBV7-2 to TRBJ1-5, with unresolved D. This CDR3 has 15 amino acids. The germline CDR1 and CDR2 sequences are SGHTA and FQGNSA. V was clipped by 5 bases and J by 1 base, with 12 bases between them. CDR3 sequence (DNA): TGTGCCAGCAGCCCCTTTATGCAGAGCAATCAGCCCCAGCATTTT. Residues: CASSPFMQSNQPQHF.

The V call is TRBV2, the J call TRBJ2-3; 9 nucleotides agree with TRBD1. This CDR3 has 15 residues. Germline CDR1 and CDR2: SNHLY and FYNNEI. V lost 6 bases and J lost 2; bases outside the gene matches: 6. CDR3 protein: CASSRTGDYTDTQYF. The CDR3 DNA reads as TGTGCCAGCAGCCGGACAGGGGATTACACAGATACGCAGTATTTT.